This passage covers 8 T cell receptor beta chains from one sample sequenced in a study of cytomegalovirus exposure and HLA in healthy donors. The PCR ran on 60 Vbeta and 13 Jbeta primers. The repertoire was sequenced with immunoSEQ multiplex PCR; TCRdb's copy has only in-frame clones and lacks some. The sample yields about 91,000 clones, roughly 86% seen once. The sample consisted of PBMCs. These receptors came from a man under 40 in good health and CMV-seropositive.

The chain uses TRBV5-4 and TRBJ2-2, with 11 bases that match TRBD2. J gave up 5 bases and V 3 bases, and 6 bases lay outside the gene matches. Germline V gene sequence: CDR1 SGHNT, CDR2 YYREEE (reference sequence). This CDR3 comprises 16 residues. CDR3 residues: CASSSGTSGYTGELFF. The DNA for the CDR3 is TGTGCCAGCAGCTCAGGGACTAGCGGATATACCGGGGAGCTGTTTTTT. Full variable domain (outside the CDR3, taken from reference TRBV5-4 and TRBJ2-2): ETGVTQSPTHLIKTRGQQVTLRCSSQSGHNTVSWYQQALGQGPQFIFQYYREEENGRGNFPPRFSGLQFPNYSSELNVNALELDDSALYLCASSSGTSGYTGELFFGEGSRLTVL.

The V call is TRBV28, the J call TRBJ1-1, with D maybe TRBD1 (6 bases). Germline CDR1 and CDR2: MDHEN and SYDVKM. This CDR3 contains 12 residues. The V end lost 2 bases, the J end lost 6 bases, and 7 bases lay between the germline ends. The CDR3 region has the DNA TGTGCCAGCAGTTTACACAGGGCTGAAGCTTTCTTT. Its protein product is CASSLHRAEAFF.

V and J are TRBV30 and TRBJ1-1; D possibly corresponds to TRBD1 (5 bases). The CDR3 is 14 amino acids. Germline values: CDR1 GTSNPN, CDR2 SVGIG (reference sequence). With 6 bases removed from V and 6 bases from J, the gap between germline ends came to 20 bases. CDR3 region: CACLPKARVAEAFF. CDR3 nucleotide sequence: TGTGCCTGTCTTCCCAAGGCCAGGGTGGCTGAAGCTTTCTTT.

The chain recombines TRBV28 with TRBJ2-5, with D maybe TRBD2 (5 bases). This CDR3 spans 13 amino acids. V lost 6 bases to trimming and J lost 5 bases, with 13 bases between them. Per germline, CDR1 MDHEN and CDR2 SYDVKM. CDR3 region: CASRWPGFETQYF. CDR3 DNA sequence: TGTGCCAGCAGATGGCCGGGATTTGAGACCCAGTACTTC. The entire variable domain, with the rest obtained from reference TRBV28 and TRBJ2-5, is as follows: DVKVTQSSRYLVKRTGEKVFLECVQDMDHENMFWYRQDPGLGLRLIYFSYDVKMKEKGDIPEGYSVSREKKERFSLILESASTNQTSMYLCASRWPGFETQYFGPGTRLLVL.

This chain uses TRBV21-1 with TRBJ1-5; the table's D call of TRBD1 was not tested on the DNA. TRBV21-1 is noted as a pseudogene. CDR3 size: 16 residues. CDR3 in amino acids: CASSKGGTGFNQLQHF. As DNA, the CDR3 is TGTGCCAGCAGCAAAGGTGGGACAGGGTTCAATCAGCTCCAGCATTTT.

This rearrangement joins TRBV11-2 to TRBJ1-6; the D is unclear. The V end lost 2 bases, the J end lost 8 bases, and 10 bases lay between the germline ends. The CDR3 spans 14 residues. The germline gives CDR1 SGHAT, CDR2 FQNNGV. CDR3 bases: TGTGCCAGCAGCTTATCGGAGGGTGATTCACCCCTCCACTTT. Translation: CASSLSEGDSPLHF.

The chain combines TRBV28 with TRBJ1-2; TRBD1 is a possible D gene (5 bases). The CDR3 sequence is 13 residues long. V gave up 6 bases and J gave up 7 bases, with 15 bases separating them. CDR1 and CDR2 (germline): MDHEN, SYDVKM. The CDR3 loop is CASRVDISSGYTF. The CDR3 DNA is TGTGCCAGCAGGGTGGACATTTCCTCTGGCTACACCTTC.

This clone was observed a single time. The chain uses TRBV28 and TRBJ1-2; 7 nucleotides agree with TRBD1. J lost 2 bases, V lost 4 bases, and 13 bases had no gene match. This CDR3 is 17 amino acids long. Germline V gene lookup returns CDR1 MDHEN and CDR2 SYDVKM. The CDR3 DNA reads as TGTGCCAGCAGTTCTCCACGACAGGGAGTCCCCAACTATGGCTACACCTTC. Encoded protein: CASSSPRQGVPNYGYTF.